This TCR beta chain stems from a study of T cell responses to AZD1222 COVID-19 vaccine. Study-wide findings and caveats: It should be noted that donors were predominantly white British and more often female, and clonal diversity was possibly underestimated.

The germline CDR1 and CDR2 sequences are SGHTA and FQGTGA. This CDR3 spans 15 amino acids. Trimming cost V 5 bases and J 2 bases, with 10 bases left between them. Of note for this clone: Its antigen remains unknown.

TCRdb's copy holds only in-frame clones and misses some; the assay was immunoSEQ multiplex PCR. The data contain some 74,000 clones, 87% of them singletons. Sequencing used peripheral blood, obtained 28 days after the second AZD1222 dose. The TCR originated in an adult who received the AZD1222 COVID-19 vaccine. The rearrangement joins TRBV7-3 to TRBJ1-6; D is ambiguous. CDR3 sequence (DNA): TGTGCCAGCAGCCAAGACGGAGCCTATAATTCACCCCTCCACTTT. This translates into CASSQDGAYNSPLHF.